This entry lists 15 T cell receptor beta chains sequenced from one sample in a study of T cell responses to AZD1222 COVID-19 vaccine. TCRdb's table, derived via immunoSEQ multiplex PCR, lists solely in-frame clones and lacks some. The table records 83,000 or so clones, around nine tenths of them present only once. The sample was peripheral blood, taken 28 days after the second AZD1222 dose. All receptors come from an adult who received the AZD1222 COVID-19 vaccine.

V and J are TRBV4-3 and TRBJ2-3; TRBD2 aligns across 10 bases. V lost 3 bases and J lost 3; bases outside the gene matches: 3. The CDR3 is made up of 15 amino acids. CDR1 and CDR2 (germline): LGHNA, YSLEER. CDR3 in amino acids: CASSQTGLATDTQYF. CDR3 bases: TGCGCCAGCAGCCAGACGGGACTAGCGACAGATACGCAGTATTTT.

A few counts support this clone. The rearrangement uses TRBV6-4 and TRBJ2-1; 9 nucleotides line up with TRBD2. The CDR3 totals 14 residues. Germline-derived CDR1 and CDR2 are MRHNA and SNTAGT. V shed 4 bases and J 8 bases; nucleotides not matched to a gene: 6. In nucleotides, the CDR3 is TGTGCCAGCAGTGCCCGAGCGGGAGGAGATGAGCAGTTCTTC. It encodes CASSARAGGDEQFF.

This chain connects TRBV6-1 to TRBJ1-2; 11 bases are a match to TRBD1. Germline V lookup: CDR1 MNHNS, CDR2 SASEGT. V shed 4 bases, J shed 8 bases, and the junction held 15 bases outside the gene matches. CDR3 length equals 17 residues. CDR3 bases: TGTGCCAGCAGTGCCTCCGGGACAGGGGGTCTGAGTAGGGGCTACACCTTC. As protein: CASSASGTGGLSRGYTF.

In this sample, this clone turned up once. For the CDR3, the DNA is TGTGCCAAAAAGACTAGCGGGAGGAGAGATACGCAGTATTTT. Translating gives CAKKTSGRRDTQYF. This sequence joins TRBV19 and TRBJ2-3; 13 nucleotides match TRBD2. V trimming: 10 bases; J trimming: 5 bases; junction bases outside the gene matches: 6. The CDR3 length is 14 residues. Germline loops: CDR1 LNHDA, CDR2 SQIVND (reference sequence).

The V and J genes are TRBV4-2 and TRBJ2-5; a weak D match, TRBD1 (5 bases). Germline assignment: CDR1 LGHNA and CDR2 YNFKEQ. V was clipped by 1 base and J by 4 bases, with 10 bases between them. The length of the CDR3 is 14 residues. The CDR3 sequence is CASSQGRGGETQYF. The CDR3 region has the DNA TGTGCCAGCAGCCAAGGTAGGGGCGGAGAGACCCAGTACTTC.

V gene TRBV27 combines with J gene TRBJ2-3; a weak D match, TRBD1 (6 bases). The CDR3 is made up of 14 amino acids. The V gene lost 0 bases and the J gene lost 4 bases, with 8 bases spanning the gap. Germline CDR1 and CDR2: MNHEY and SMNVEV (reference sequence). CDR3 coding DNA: TGTGCCAGCAGTTTATCTGGGGGCTCAGATACGCAGTATTTT. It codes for CASSLSGGSDTQYF.

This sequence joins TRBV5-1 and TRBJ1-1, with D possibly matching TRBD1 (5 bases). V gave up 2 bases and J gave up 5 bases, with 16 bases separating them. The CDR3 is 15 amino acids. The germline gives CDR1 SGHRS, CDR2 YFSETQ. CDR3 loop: CASSLYGGRGTEAFF. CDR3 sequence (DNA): TGCGCCAGCAGCTTATACGGGGGGAGAGGGACTGAAGCTTTCTTT.

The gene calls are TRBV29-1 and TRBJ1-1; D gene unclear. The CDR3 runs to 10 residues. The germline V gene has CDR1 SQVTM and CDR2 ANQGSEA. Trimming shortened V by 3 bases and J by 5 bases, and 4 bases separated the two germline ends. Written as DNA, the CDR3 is TGCAGCGTTGAGAGTACTGAAGCTTTCTTT. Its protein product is CSVESTEAFF.

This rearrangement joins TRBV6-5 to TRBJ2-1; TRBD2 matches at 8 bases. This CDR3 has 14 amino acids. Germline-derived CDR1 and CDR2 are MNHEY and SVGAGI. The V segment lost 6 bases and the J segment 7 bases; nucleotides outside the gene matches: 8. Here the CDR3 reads CASRMAGGRNEQFF. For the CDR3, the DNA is TGTGCCAGCAGGATGGCGGGAGGACGGAATGAGCAGTTCTTC.

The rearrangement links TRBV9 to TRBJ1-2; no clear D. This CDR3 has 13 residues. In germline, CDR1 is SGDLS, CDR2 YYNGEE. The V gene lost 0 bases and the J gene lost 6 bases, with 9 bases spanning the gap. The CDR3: CASSVGKVDGYTF. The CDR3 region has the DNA TGTGCCAGCAGCGTAGGGAAGGTGGATGGCTACACCTTC.

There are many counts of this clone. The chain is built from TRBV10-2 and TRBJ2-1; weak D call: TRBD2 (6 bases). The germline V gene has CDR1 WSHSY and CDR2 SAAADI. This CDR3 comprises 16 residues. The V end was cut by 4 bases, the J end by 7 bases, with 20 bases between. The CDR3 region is CASSAGTPDLPNEQFF. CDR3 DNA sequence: TGCGCCAGCAGTGCCGGGACTCCGGACCTACCGAATGAGCAGTTCTTC.

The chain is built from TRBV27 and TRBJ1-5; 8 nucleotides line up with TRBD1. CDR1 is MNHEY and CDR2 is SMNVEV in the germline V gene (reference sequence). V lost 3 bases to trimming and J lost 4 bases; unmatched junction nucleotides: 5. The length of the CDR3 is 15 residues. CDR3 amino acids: CASSLMTGVNQPQHF. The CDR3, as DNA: TGTGCCAGCAGTTTGATGACAGGGGTAAATCAGCCCCAGCATTTT.

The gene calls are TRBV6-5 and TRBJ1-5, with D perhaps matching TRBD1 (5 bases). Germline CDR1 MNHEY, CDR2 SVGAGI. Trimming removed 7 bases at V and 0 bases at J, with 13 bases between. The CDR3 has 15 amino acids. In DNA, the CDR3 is TGTGCCAGCAAAAGATCACAGGATAGCAATCAGCCCCAGCATTTT. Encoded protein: CASKRSQDSNQPQHF.

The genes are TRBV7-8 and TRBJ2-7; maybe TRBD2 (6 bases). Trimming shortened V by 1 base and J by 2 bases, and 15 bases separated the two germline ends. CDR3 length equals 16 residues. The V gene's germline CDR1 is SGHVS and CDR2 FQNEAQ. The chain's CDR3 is CASSLVGVGTPYEQYF. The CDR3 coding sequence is TGTGCCAGCAGCTTAGTGGGGGTCGGGACTCCCTACGAGCAGTACTTC.

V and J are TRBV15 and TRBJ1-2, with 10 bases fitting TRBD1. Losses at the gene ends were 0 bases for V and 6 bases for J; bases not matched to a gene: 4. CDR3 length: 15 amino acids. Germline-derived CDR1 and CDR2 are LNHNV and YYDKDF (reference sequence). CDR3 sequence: CATSREGQGLNGYTF. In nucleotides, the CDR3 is TGTGCCACCAGCAGAGAGGGACAGGGGCTGAATGGCTACACCTTC.